This T cell receptor beta chain was found in a study of OX40 agonist ivuxolimab in advanced cancers. Overall study context: Having had anti-PD-1, anti-PD-L1 or anti-CTLA-4 therapy before was allowed, and more than 35% had some.

This clone occurred a few times. What it binds is not known. Findings and limits, study-wide: The antigen specificity of the peripheral T cells (those that were expanded) was not determined. Clonal expansion by week 6 occurred in CD4+ and CD8+ blood T cells (at 0.1 to 3.0 mg/kg).

Blood sampling was done at baseline, cycle 4 day 1, and cycle 7 day 1. Germline CDR1 MNHEY, CDR2 SMNVEV (reference sequence). The V end was cut by 3 bases, the J end by 2 bases, with 7 bases between. This CDR3 is 13 amino acids long. Profiling relied on immunoSEQ multiplex PCR, and the TCRdb table lists in-frame clones only, not all of them. The sample lists tens of thousands of clones; 93% were seen once. The receptor comes from an adult with an advanced solid tumor such as melanoma, head and neck, liver or kidney cancer. V gene TRBV27 combines with J gene TRBJ1-1; unclear D gene. The sample in question was CD4+ or CD8+ T cells sorted from blood, obtained in a trial of the OX40 agonist ivuxolimab. DNA for the CDR3: TGTGCCAGCAGTTTCGGCAGTAACACTGAAGCTTTCTTT. Translating it yields CASSFGSNTEAFF.